Presented here are 3 T cell receptor beta chains from one specimen sequenced in a study of molecular identifiers for immune sequencing clone quantification (dated 2018 in TCRdb). Library construction relied on PCR. Sequencing used a NextSeq 500. TCRdb reworked the public reads: Q25 trimming with fastp, MiXCR clone assembly, productive beta chains retained. Records with the same CDR3 protein are collapsed into one entry carrying the most frequent genes and DNA. The sample table lists 90,000 or so distinct CDR3 sequences, around a quarter of them with a count of one. The ten most abundant clones make up about 0.8% of the sample. The sample consisted of naive CD8+ T cells from blood, with Jurkat cell RNA spiked in. Taken with the paper, the label for cell subset or site translates to: FACS-sorted CD8+CD4-CCR7+CD45RA+ naive T cells. These TCRs come from a human donor in good health. Some libraries in this study had Jurkat cell RNA spiked in.

In this sample, this clonotype turned up many times. The J gene is TRBJ2-5, the V gene TRBV6-6; tentative D call: TRBD1 (7 bases). The germline CDR1 and CDR2 sequences are MNHNY and SVGAGI (reference sequence). Trimming shortened V by 5 bases and J by 13 bases, and 23 bases separated the two germline ends. The CDR3 loop spans 14 amino acids. CDR3 sequence: CASSPAPSGQGGYF. As DNA, the CDR3 is TGTGCCAGCAGTCCAGCGCCAAGTGGGCAGGGGGGGTACTTC.

As regards this clonotype: The junction departs from germline at one end; a sequencing error may be responsible. The V and J genes are TRBV4-3 and TRBJ2-3; 9 bases agree with TRBD2. The CDR3 is 17 residues long. The V gene's germline CDR1 is LGHNA and CDR2 YSLEER. The CDR3 region has the DNA TGCGCCAGCACCCAAGAAAATCCAGCGGGGGGCGCAGAAACGCAGTATTTT. Its protein product is CASTQENPAGGAETQYF.

This clonotype was observed a few times. The chain couples TRBV6-2 or TRBV6-3 to TRBJ2-4; possible D gene TRBD1, 5 bases. Trimming took off 0 bases at V and 0 bases at J, with 18 bases between the two ends. Germline CDR1 MNHEY, CDR2 SVGEGT. The CDR3 totals 19 residues. This CDR3 reads CASSYSVAGPTLAKNIQYF. In nucleotides, the CDR3 is TGTGCCAGCAGTTACTCAGTGGCAGGGCCCACCCTAGCCAAAAACATTCAGTACTTC.